The 9 T cell receptor beta chains given below trace back to one sample, sequenced in a study of T cell clonality in common variable immunodeficiency. Sequenced by immunoSEQ multiplex PCR; TCRdb stores in-frame clones only, minus some. Recorded here are about 74,000 clones, none singletons. The sequenced sample was peripheral blood mononuclear cells. The receptors derive from a person aged 18-69 years in good health.

This clone appeared many times. CDR3 DNA, as far as it was read: TGTGCCAGCCTGGACAGGGGGCAGGATGGC. This encodes CASLDRGQDG. The full CDR3 reads CASLDRGQDGYTF. The J gene is TRBJ1-2, the V gene TRBV2; the match to TRBD1 covers 11 bases. The read terminates 3 residues before the CDR3 end, so the remaining end is supplied by the germline J gene. The CDR3 consists of 13 residues. Unmatched junction bases numbered 5, after V lost 8 bases and J lost 6 bases. The germline V gene encodes CDR1 SNHLY and CDR2 FYNNEI. The full variable domain, its missing parts supplied by reference TRBV2 and TRBJ1-2, is EPEVTQTPSHQVTQMGQEVILRCVPISNHLYFYWYRQILGQKVEFLVSFYNNEISEKSEIFDDQFSVERPDGSNFTLKIRSTKLEDSAMYFCASLDRGQDGYTFGSGTRLTVV.

This clone was picked up many times. Coverage ceases 3 residues before the CDR3 finishes, and the germline J gene fills in the end. The V gene is TRBV6-2 or TRBV6-3, the J gene TRBJ1-5; TRBD1 agrees at 10 bases. The length of the CDR3 is 15 residues. CDR1 is MNHEY and CDR2 is SVGEGT in the germline V gene. The V and J ends lost 6 bases and 1 base, in that order; junction bases with no gene match: 3. The covered CDR3 bases are TGTGCCAGCAGCAAGACAGGGGGCAGCAATCAGCCC. Residues: CASSKTGGSNQP. The full CDR3 protein reads CASSKTGGSNQPQHF.

This clone was counted ten times or more. The missing CDR3 end, 3 residues past where the read stops, is filled in from the germline J gene. The rearrangement uses TRBV2 and TRBJ1-1, with 7 bases that match TRBD1. With V trimmed by 6 bases and J by 1 base, 5 bases remained unmatched. There are 14 residues in the CDR3. CDR1 is SNHLY and CDR2 is FYNNEI in the germline V gene. The part of the CDR3 DNA that was read is TGTGCCAGCAGGGACGACAGGGCGAACACTGAA. It specifies CASRDDRANTE. The complete CDR3 sequence is CASRDDRANTEAFF.

Of note for this clone: From the germline J gene comes the end of the CDR3, since the read stops 3 residues before it. The V gene is TRBV7-6, the J gene TRBJ1-1; D is uncertain. Germline V CDR1 and CDR2: SGHVS, FNYEAQ. This CDR3 has 13 residues. V lost 5 bases and J lost 6, with 13 bases in between. CDR3 in amino acids: CASSPPGRAEAFF. The DNA read from the CDR3 is TGTGCCAGCAGCCCCCCCGGGCGGGCTGAA.

This clone was observed at least ten times. With the read ending 3 residues before the CDR3 end, the germline J gene is used to fill in that end. This chain connects TRBV23-1 to TRBJ1-2; TRBD1 matches 7 bases. TRBV23-1 is given ORF status, its function remaining uncertain. The V segment lost 0 bases and the J segment 4 bases; nucleotides outside the gene matches: 8. The CDR3 is 16 amino acids. The CDR3 protein is CASSQSREGQTYGYTF. The CDR3 bases that were read are TGCGCCAGCAGTCAATCTAGGGAGGGACAGACCTATGGC.

This clone appeared many times. The read is 3 residues too short to cover the CDR3 end, so that end is filled in from the germline J gene. The chain joins TRBV7-2 to TRBJ2-5; D gene unclear. V lost 7 bases to trimming and J lost 1 base, with 10 bases between them. Germline CDR1 is SGHTA and CDR2 is FQGNSA. The length of the CDR3 is 13 residues. This chain's CDR3 is CASTIRLQETQYF. The sequenced part of the CDR3 DNA is TGTGCCAGCACCATCAGGCTCCAAGAGACC.

This clone turned up a few times. The read terminates 3 residues before the CDR3 end, so the remaining end is supplied by the germline J gene. The chain links TRBV19 to TRBJ2-3, with D maybe TRBD2 (6 bases). The CDR3 sequence is 18 residues long. V gave up 3 bases and J gave up 8 bases, with 27 bases separating them. Germline-derived CDR1 and CDR2 are LNHDA and SQIVND (reference sequence). The part of the CDR3 DNA that was read is TGTGCCAGTAGTATCTCAGCTCGGGAGTTACGAGGTCGGGGTACG. It translates to CASSISARELRGRGT. The entire CDR3 protein reads CASSISARELRGRGTQYF.

This clone was observed at least ten times. The sequence runs out 3 residues before the end of the CDR3; the remainder is reconstructed from the germline J gene. The J gene is TRBJ2-5, the V gene TRBV18; tentative D call: TRBD1 (6 bases). This CDR3 is 16 amino acids long. In germline, CDR1 is KGHSH, CDR2 LQKENI. Trimming shortened V by 8 bases and J by 3 bases, and 22 bases separated the two germline ends. Incomplete CDR3 DNA: TGTGCCAGCGGGAAACAGACAGGAGACTCTGAAGAGACC. This codes for CASGKQTGDSEET. The entire CDR3 protein reads CASGKQTGDSEETQYF.

This clone was counted at least ten times. Partial CDR3 DNA: TGCGCCAGCAGCTTGGGACTAGCGGGAGTTTCCTACAATGAG. The encoded protein is CASSLGLAGVSYNE. The full CDR3 protein reads CASSLGLAGVSYNEQFF. The chain is built from TRBV5-1 and TRBJ2-1; 12 bases fit TRBD2. The read stops 3 residues short of the end of the CDR3; the missing end is completed from the germline J gene. This CDR3 comprises 17 residues. The germline gives CDR1 SGHRS, CDR2 YFSETQ. With 0 bases clipped from V and 1 base from J, the junction kept 2 bases outside the gene matches.